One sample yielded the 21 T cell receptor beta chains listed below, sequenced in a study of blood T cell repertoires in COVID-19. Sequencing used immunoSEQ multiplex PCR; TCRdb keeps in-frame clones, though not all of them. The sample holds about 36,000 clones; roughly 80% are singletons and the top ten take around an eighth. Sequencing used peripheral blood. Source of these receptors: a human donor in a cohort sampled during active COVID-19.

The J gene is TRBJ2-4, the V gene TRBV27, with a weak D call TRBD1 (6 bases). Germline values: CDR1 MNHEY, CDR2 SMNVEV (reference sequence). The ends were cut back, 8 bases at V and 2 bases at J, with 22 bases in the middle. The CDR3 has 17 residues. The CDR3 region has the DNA TGTGCCAGCGACTATAGGGGCAGGGGTTTGTCCAAAAACATTCAGTACTTC. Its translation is CASDYRGRGLSKNIQYF.

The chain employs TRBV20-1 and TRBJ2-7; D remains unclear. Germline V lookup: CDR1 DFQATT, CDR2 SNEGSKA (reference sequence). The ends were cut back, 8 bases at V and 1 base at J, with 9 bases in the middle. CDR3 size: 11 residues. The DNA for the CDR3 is TGCAGTACCCGGGTATCCTACGAGCAGTACTTC. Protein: CSTRVSYEQYF.

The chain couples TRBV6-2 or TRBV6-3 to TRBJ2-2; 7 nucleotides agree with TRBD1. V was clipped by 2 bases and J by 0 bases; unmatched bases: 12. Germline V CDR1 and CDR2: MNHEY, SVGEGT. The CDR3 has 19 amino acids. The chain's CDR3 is CASSYPSTGNLANTGELFF. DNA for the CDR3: TGTGCCAGCAGTTACCCTTCGACAGGGAACCTGGCGAACACCGGGGAGCTGTTTTTT.

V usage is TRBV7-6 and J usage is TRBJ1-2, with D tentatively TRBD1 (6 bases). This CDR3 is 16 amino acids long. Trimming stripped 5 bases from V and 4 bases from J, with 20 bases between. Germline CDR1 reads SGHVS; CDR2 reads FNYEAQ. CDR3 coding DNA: TGTGCCAGCAGCGGACCGCTATCCAGGGGTTCCTATGGCTACACCTTC. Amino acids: CASSGPLSRGSYGYTF.

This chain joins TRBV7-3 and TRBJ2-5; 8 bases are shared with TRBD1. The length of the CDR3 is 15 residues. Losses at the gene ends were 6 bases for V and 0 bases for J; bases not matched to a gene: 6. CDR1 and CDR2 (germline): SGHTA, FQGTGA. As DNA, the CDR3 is TGTGCCAGCAGGACCGGGACAGGCAACCAAGAGACCCAGTACTTC. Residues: CASRTGTGNQETQYF.

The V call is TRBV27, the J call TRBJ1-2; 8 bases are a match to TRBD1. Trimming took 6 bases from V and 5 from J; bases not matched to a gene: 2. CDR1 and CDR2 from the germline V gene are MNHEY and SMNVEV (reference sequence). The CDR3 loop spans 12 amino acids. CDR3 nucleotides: TGTGCCAGCAGGAGGACAGGGTATGGCTACACCTTC. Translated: CASRRTGYGYTF.

The CDR3 DNA reads TGTGCCAGTAGTATAGGCAGGGGCTCGCAGTACGAGCAGTACTTC. Its translation: CASSIGRGSQYEQYF. The J gene is TRBJ2-7, the V gene TRBV19, with D maybe TRBD1 (6 bases). Trimming took 1 base from V and 4 from J, leaving 14 bases between them. This CDR3 is 15 amino acids long. Germline V gives CDR1 LNHDA, CDR2 SQIVND (reference sequence).

The CDR3: CASSIGGGRGNTEAFF. For the CDR3, the DNA is TGTGCCAGTAGTATAGGAGGGGGCAGAGGAAACACTGAAGCTTTCTTT. The chain has TRBV19 and TRBJ1-1; 7 positions match TRBD1. Germline trimming cut 1 base from V and 2 bases from J; bases unmatched to any gene: 7. CDR1 is LNHDA and CDR2 is SQIVND in the germline V gene (reference sequence). The CDR3 is 16 residues long.

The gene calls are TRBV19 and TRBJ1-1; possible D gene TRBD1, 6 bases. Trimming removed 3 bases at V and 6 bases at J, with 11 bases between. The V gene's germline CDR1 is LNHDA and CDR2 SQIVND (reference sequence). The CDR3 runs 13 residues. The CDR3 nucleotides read TGTGCCAGTAGTATCCCAGGGGCTGCTGAAGCTTTCTTT. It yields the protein CASSIPGAAEAFF.

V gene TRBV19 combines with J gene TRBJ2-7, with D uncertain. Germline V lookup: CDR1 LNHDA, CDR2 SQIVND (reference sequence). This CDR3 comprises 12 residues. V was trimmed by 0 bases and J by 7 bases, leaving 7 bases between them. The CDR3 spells CASSIDVREQYF. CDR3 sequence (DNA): TGTGCCAGTAGTATAGATGTGAGAGAGCAGTACTTC.

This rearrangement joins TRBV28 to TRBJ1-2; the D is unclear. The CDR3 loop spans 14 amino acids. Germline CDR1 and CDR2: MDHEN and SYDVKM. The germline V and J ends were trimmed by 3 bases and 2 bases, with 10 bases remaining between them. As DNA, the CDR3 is TGTGCCAGCAGTTTTTCTGGCGGGAACTATGGCTACACCTTC. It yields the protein CASSFSGGNYGYTF.

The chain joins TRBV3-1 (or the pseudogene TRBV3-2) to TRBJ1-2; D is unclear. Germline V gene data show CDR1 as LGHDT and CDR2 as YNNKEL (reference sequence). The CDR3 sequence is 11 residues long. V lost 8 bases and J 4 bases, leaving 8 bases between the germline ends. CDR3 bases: TGTGCCAGCGGCGGAGGCTATGGCTACACCTTC. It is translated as CASGGGYGYTF.

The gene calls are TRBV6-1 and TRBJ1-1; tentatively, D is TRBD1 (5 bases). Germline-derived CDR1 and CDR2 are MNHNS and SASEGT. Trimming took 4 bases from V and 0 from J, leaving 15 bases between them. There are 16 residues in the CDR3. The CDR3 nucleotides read TGTGCCAGCAGTGGGGGCAGCTTCTTCATGAACACTGAAGCTTTCTTT. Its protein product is CASSGGSFFMNTEAFF.

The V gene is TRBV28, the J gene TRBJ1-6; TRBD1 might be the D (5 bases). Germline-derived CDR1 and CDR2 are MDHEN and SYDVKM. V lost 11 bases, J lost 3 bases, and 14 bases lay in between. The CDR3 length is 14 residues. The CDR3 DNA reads TGTGCCGCGAAGGGGAACCTCTATAATTCACCCCTCCACTTT. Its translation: CAAKGNLYNSPLHF.

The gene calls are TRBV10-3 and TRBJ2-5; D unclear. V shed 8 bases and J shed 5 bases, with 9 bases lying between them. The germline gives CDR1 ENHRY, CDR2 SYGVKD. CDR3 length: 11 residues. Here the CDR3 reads CAIGLMETQYF. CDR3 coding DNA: TGTGCCATCGGCCTTATGGAGACCCAGTACTTC.

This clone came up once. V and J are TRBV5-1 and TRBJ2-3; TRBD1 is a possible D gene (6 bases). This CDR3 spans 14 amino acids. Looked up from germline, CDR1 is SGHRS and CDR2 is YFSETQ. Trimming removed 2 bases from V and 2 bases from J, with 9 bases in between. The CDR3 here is CASSFNRDTDTQYF. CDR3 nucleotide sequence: TGCGCCAGCAGCTTTAACAGGGACACAGATACGCAGTATTTT.

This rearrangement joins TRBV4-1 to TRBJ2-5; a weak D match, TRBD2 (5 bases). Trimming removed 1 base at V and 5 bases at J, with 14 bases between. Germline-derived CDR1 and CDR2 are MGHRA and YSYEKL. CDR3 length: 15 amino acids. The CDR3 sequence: CASSQGTLARETQYF. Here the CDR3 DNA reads TGCGCCAGCAGCCAAGGGACTCTAGCACGGGAGACCCAGTACTTC.

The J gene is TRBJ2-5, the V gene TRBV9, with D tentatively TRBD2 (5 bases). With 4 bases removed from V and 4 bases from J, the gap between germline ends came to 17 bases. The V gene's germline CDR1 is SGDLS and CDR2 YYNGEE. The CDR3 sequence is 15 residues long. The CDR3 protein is CASSRGTSEVETQYF. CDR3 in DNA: TGTGCCAGCAGCCGCGGCACCTCGGAGGTAGAGACCCAGTACTTC.

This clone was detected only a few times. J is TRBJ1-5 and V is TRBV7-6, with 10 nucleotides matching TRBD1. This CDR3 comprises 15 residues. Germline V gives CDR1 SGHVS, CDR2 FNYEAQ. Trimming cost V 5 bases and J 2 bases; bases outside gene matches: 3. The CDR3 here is CASSPTGGRNQPQHF. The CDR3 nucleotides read TGTGCCAGCAGCCCGACAGGGGGCCGCAATCAGCCCCAGCATTTT.

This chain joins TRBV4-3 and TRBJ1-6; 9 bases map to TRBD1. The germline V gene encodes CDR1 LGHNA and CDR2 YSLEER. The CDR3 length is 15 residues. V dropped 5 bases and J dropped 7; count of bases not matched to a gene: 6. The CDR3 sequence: CASSIRDRENSPLHF. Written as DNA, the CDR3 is TGCGCCAGCAGCATACGGGACAGGGAGAATTCACCCCTCCACTTT.

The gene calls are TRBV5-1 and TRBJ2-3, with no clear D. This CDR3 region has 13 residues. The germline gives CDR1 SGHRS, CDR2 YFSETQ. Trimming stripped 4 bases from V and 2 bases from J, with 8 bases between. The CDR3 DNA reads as TGCGCCAGCAGCGCAACTTCCACAGATACGCAGTATTTT. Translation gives CASSATSTDTQYF.